The next 28 T cell receptor beta chains were all read from a single sample in a study of T cells in Graves' hyperthyroidism and ophthalmopathy. RNA transcripts gave rise to amplified TCR beta CDR3 regions. The TCR CDR3 was amplified in a first-round RT-PCR using the HTBI primer set. MiXCR was run by TCRdb on the multiplex PCR reads, yielding one entry per CDR3 protein. Among 550,000 to 600,000 distinct CDR3 sequences listed, 15% to 20% were seen once. Input material: blood. The receptors were sampled from a young woman with Graves' hyperthyroidism.

This chain uses TRBV13 with TRBJ1-1, with D tentatively TRBD1 (6 bases). Trimming took 5 bases from V and 11 from J, leaving 15 bases between them. Germline V gives CDR1 PRHDT, CDR2 FYEKMQ (reference sequence). The CDR3 is 12 amino acids. CDR3 sequence (DNA): TGTGCCAGCAGCACAATTACAGGGTTTGCTTTCTTT. It encodes CASSTITGFAFF. Full variable domain (missing parts from reference TRBV13 and TRBJ1-1): AAGVIQSPRHLIKEKRETATLKCYPIPRHDTVYWYQQGPGQDPQFLISFYEKMQSDKGSIPDRFSAQQFSDYHSELNMSSLELGDSALYFCASSTITGFAFFGQGTRLTVV.

This clonotype has just a few counts. The chain has TRBV25-1 and TRBJ2-1; 7 bases align to TRBD1. V lost 4 bases, J lost 0 bases, and 6 bases stayed unmatched. The germline V gene encodes CDR1 MGHDK and CDR2 SYGVNS. The CDR3 loop spans 16 amino acids. CDR3 DNA: TGTGCCAGCAGTGGACGGGACAGCCGCTCCTACAATGAGCAGTTCTTC. Encoded protein: CASSGRDSRSYNEQFF. The whole variable domain, remainder taken from reference TRBV25-1 and TRBJ2-1, is EADIYQTPRYLVIGTGKKITLECSQTMGHDKMYWYQQDPGMELHLIHYSYGVNSTEKGDLSSESTVSRIRTEHFPLTLESARPSHTSQYLCASSGRDSRSYNEQFFGPGTRLTVL.

This sequence joins TRBV20-1 and TRBJ2-2; D unclear. The CDR3 is 14 residues long. From germline, CDR1 is DFQATT and CDR2 SNEGSKA (reference sequence). The V end was cut by 0 bases, the J end by 0 bases, with 5 bases between. DNA of the CDR3: TGCAGTGCTAGAGATACAGCGAACACCGGGGAGCTGTTTTTT. It encodes CSARDTANTGELFF.

This clonotype appeared a few times. The V and J genes are TRBV27 and TRBJ1-2, with a possible D match to TRBD1 (6 bases). Trimming shortened V by 3 bases and J by 7 bases, and 9 bases separated the two germline ends. Germline values: CDR1 MNHEY, CDR2 SMNVEV (reference sequence). The CDR3 contains 12 residues. CDR3 nucleotides: TGTGCCAGCAGTTTTCCGGGGGCTGGCTACACCTTC. Amino acids: CASSFPGAGYTF.

The gene calls are TRBV7-9 and TRBJ2-5, with D uncertain. The CDR3 runs 15 residues. CDR1 SEHNR and CDR2 FQNEAQ come from the germline V gene (reference sequence). Trimming left V 1 base short and J 5 bases short, with 14 bases between. The CDR3 bases are TGTGCCAGCAGCTTAGTCGGTTCGGGTGGGGAGACCCAGTACTTC. As protein: CASSLVGSGGETQYF. Based on the CDR3 plus reference TRBV7-9 and TRBJ2-5, the full variable domain is DTGVSQNPRHKITKRGQNVTFRCDPISEHNRLYWYRQTLGQGPEFLTYFQNEAQLEKSRLLSDRFSAERPKGSFSTLEIQRTEQGDSAMYLCASSLVGSGGETQYFGPGTRLLVL.

This clonotype has at least ten counts. This chain links TRBV11-2 with TRBJ2-1, with 7 positions matching TRBD2. With V trimmed by 1 base and J by 6 bases, 12 bases remained unmatched. The CDR3 is 17 amino acids. Germline V CDR1 and CDR2: SGHAT, FQNNGV. CDR3 region: CASSLVLPGGILNEQFF. The DNA for the CDR3 is TGTGCCAGCAGCTTAGTTTTGCCGGGGGGTATCCTCAATGAGCAGTTCTTC.

In this sample, this clonotype turned up many times. CDR3 nucleotide sequence: TGCAGTGCTCTTAGACAACTCACTGAAGCTTTCTTT. Its translation is CSALRQLTEAFF. The chain has TRBV20-1 and TRBJ1-1; D gene unclear. Germline CDR1 DFQATT, CDR2 SNEGSKA (reference sequence). This CDR3 is built from 12 residues. Trimming stripped 5 bases from V and 4 bases from J, with 11 bases between.

This clonotype came up many times. The chain couples TRBV2 to TRBJ2-3; D gene uncertain. Trimming left V 2 bases short and J 1 base short, with 10 bases between. From germline, CDR1 is SNHLY and CDR2 FYNNEI. This CDR3 has 15 amino acids. CDR3 nucleotides: TGTGCCAGCAGTGAACCCGCAGCCCGCACAGATACGCAGTATTTT. Its protein product is CASSEPAARTDTQYF.

This clonotype was observed a handful of times. The chain uses TRBV9 and TRBJ1-1; D might be TRBD1 (5 bases). Germline-derived CDR1 and CDR2 are SGDLS and YYNGEE. The ends were cut back, 0 bases at V and 5 bases at J, with 11 bases in the middle. The CDR3 length is 14 residues. CDR3 DNA: TGTGCCAGCAGCGTAGAAGGTAGGGGAACTGAAGCTTTCTTT. Translating gives CASSVEGRGTEAFF.

The J gene is TRBJ1-1, the V gene TRBV29-1; a possible D gene is TRBD1 (5 bases). Trimming took 7 bases from V and 7 from J, leaving 16 bases between them. In germline, CDR1 is SQVTM, CDR2 ANQGSEA. The CDR3 covers 12 residues. As DNA, the CDR3 is TGCAGCGGGGGGGAGTTGCGATATGAAGCTTTCTTT. This encodes CSGGELRYEAFF. The entire variable domain, with the rest obtained from reference TRBV29-1 and TRBJ1-1, is as follows: SAVISQKPSRDICQRGTSLTIQCQVDSQVTMMFWYRQQPGQSLTLIATANQGSEATYESGFVIDKFPISRPNLTFSTLTVSNMSPEDSSIYLCSGGELRYEAFFGQGTRLTVV.

This clonotype was recorded at least ten times. This chain links TRBV20-1 with TRBJ2-5; the match to TRBD2 covers 7 bases. J was trimmed by 2 bases and V by 3 bases; bases with no gene match: 6. Germline CDR1 reads DFQATT; CDR2 reads SNEGSKA (reference sequence). CDR3 size: 14 residues. DNA for the CDR3: TGCAGTGCTAGGTACCCGGGACTACAAGAGACCCAGTACTTC. Its translation is CSARYPGLQETQYF.

Only a few counts were recorded for this clonotype. The gene calls are TRBV28 and TRBJ2-3; D not certain. V was cut by 5 bases and J by 5 bases, with 11 bases left in between. Germline CDR1 MDHEN, CDR2 SYDVKM. This CDR3 has 13 amino acids. This chain's CDR3 is CASSPSFKDTQYF. In DNA form, the CDR3 reads TGTGCCAGCAGTCCCTCCTTTAAAGATACGCAGTATTTT.

This clonotype was seen many times. V usage is TRBV2 and J usage is TRBJ2-2; D might be TRBD1 (5 bases). The V end was cut by 10 bases, the J end by 5 bases, with 14 bases between. Germline V gives CDR1 SNHLY, CDR2 FYNNEI. The CDR3 contains 13 residues. The CDR3 bases are TGTGCCACCCAGGGTCAAGGGACCGGGGAGCTGTTTTTT. Translating it yields CATQGQGTGELFF.

This clonotype was counted a few times. The genes are TRBV30 and TRBJ2-7, with 10 bases lining up with TRBD2. CDR1 is GTSNPN, CDR2 SVGIG, per germline (reference sequence). The V gene end was trimmed by 4 bases and the J gene end by 6 bases; junction bases not matched to a gene: 12. The CDR3 loop spans 15 amino acids. In DNA form, the CDR3 reads TGTGCCTGGACCCAAGGACTAGCGGCAACAAGCGAGCAGTACTTC. It translates to CAWTQGLAATSEQYF.

This rearrangement joins TRBV5-1 to TRBJ1-2, with 9 bases that match TRBD1. The CDR3 length is 16 residues. V was clipped by 3 bases and J by 3 bases; unmatched bases: 9. Germline values: CDR1 SGHRS, CDR2 YFSETQ. The chain's CDR3 is CASSSGTGQADYGYTF. CDR3 DNA sequence: TGCGCCAGCAGCTCCGGGACAGGGCAAGCAGACTATGGCTACACCTTC.

The rearrangement joins TRBV2 to TRBJ2-2; 7 nucleotides match TRBD2. With 2 bases clipped from V and 2 bases from J, the junction kept 2 bases outside the gene matches. From germline, CDR1 is SNHLY and CDR2 FYNNEI. There are 15 residues in the CDR3. The CDR3 coding sequence is TGTGCCAGCAGTGAAAGCGGGATCAACACCGGGGAGCTGTTTTTT. Translated: CASSESGINTGELFF.

The chain carries TRBV5-1 and TRBJ2-2; no firm D call. The CDR3 spans 13 residues. The germline V and J ends were trimmed by 5 bases and 5 bases, with 10 bases remaining between them. Germline V gene data show CDR1 as SGHRS and CDR2 as YFSETQ. CDR3 loop: CASRRSLTGELFF. CDR3 nucleotide sequence: TGCGCCAGCAGGCGCAGTCTTACCGGGGAGCTGTTTTTT.

This clonotype was observed many times. The chain uses TRBV20-1 and TRBJ2-1, with 9 bases that match TRBD2. V lost 6 bases, J lost 9 bases, and 18 bases stayed unmatched. The CDR3 runs 16 residues. Germline V CDR1 and CDR2: DFQATT, SNEGSKA (reference sequence). This CDR3 reads CSAHPMGGSGSGEQFF. The CDR3 nucleotides read TGCAGTGCCCACCCCATGGGAGGTAGCGGGAGTGGTGAGCAGTTCTTC.

This clonotype was observed many times. The chain is built from TRBV28 and TRBJ1-1; D may be TRBD1 (5 bases). Trimming cost V 7 bases and J 1 base, with 10 bases left between them. The CDR3 extends over 13 amino acids. Germline values: CDR1 MDHEN, CDR2 SYDVKM. This chain's CDR3 is CASTPDRNTEAFF. CDR3 nucleotide sequence: TGTGCCAGCACCCCCGACAGGAACACTGAAGCTTTCTTT.

This rearrangement joins TRBV13 to TRBJ2-5; D gene unclear. Germline CDR1 PRHDT, CDR2 FYEKMQ (reference sequence). The CDR3 contains 15 residues. The V and J ends lost 5 bases and 1 base respectively, with 14 bases between them. CDR3 nucleotide sequence: TGTGCCAGCAGCCGACTCCCAGGAATCCAAGAGACCCAGTACTTC. This sequence encodes CASSRLPGIQETQYF.

The J gene is TRBJ2-7, the V gene TRBV7-6; TRBD1 aligns across 9 bases. This CDR3 spans 15 amino acids. J lost 4 bases, V lost 2 bases, and 6 bases had no gene match. CDR1 is SGHVS and CDR2 is FNYEAQ in the germline V gene. CDR3 bases: TGTGCCAGCAGCTTACTACCGGGACAGGGTTACGAGCAGTACTTC. This codes for CASSLLPGQGYEQYF.

This clonotype has ten or more counts. The chain's CDR3 is CAWNRGKYEQYF. CDR3 in DNA: TGTGCCTGGAATAGGGGGAAGTACGAGCAGTACTTC. The V and J genes are TRBV30 and TRBJ2-7; tentative D call: TRBD1 (6 bases). The CDR3 is 12 amino acids. V was clipped by 4 bases and J by 4 bases, with 11 bases between them. From germline, CDR1 is GTSNPN and CDR2 SVGIG (reference sequence). Full variable domain (rest looked up from reference TRBV30 and TRBJ2-7): SQTIHQWPATLVQPVGSPLSLECTVEGTSNPNLYWYRQAAGRGLQLLFYSVGIGQISSEVPQNLSASRPQDRQFILSSKKLLLSDSGFYLCAWNRGKYEQYFGPGTRLTVT.

This clonotype was seen at least ten times. The genes are TRBV4-1 and TRBJ2-1, with TRBD2 matching over 10 bases. Trimming cost V 1 base and J 7 bases; bases outside gene matches: 7. This CDR3 contains 16 residues. Germline V lookup: CDR1 MGHRA, CDR2 YSYEKL. CDR3 coding DNA: TGCGCCAGCAGCCAAGCTAGCGGGAGTCTTCGGAATGAGCAGTTCTTC. This gives the protein CASSQASGSLRNEQFF.

This clonotype was seen ten or more times. V usage is TRBV20-1 and J usage is TRBJ2-7; TRBD2 matches at 8 bases. The CDR3 has 14 amino acids. After removal of 3 bases from V and 0 bases from J, the junction contained 4 bases not matched to a gene. Germline CDR1 reads DFQATT; CDR2 reads SNEGSKA (reference sequence). CDR3 DNA: TGCAGTGCTAGTGGACTAGCCTTCTCCTACGAGCAGTACTTC. Its translation: CSASGLAFSYEQYF.

This chain uses TRBV29-1 with TRBJ2-5, with D tentatively TRBD2 (5 bases). CDR1 SQVTM and CDR2 ANQGSEA come from the germline V gene. Between the trimmed V and J ends, which lost 3 bases and 3 bases, there was a span of 14 bases. This CDR3 has 14 amino acids. CDR3 region: CSVDAGERKETQYF. In DNA form, the CDR3 reads TGCAGCGTTGACGCTGGGGAGAGGAAAGAGACCCAGTACTTC.

The chain couples TRBV20-1 to TRBJ1-1; D is ambiguous. The CDR3 has 13 residues. Trimming pared 8 bases from V and 2 bases from J, leaving 15 bases between. Germline V CDR1 and CDR2: DFQATT, SNEGSKA (reference sequence). This chain's CDR3 is CSTTREVNTEAFF. The CDR3 nucleotides read TGCAGTACTACCAGAGAGGTTAACACTGAAGCTTTCTTT.

This clonotype was seen repeatedly, ten times or more. The chain couples TRBV6-2 or TRBV6-3 to TRBJ1-1; D possibly corresponds to TRBD1 (5 bases). Germline CDR1 is MNHEY and CDR2 is SVGEGT. Trimming took off 8 bases at V and 4 bases at J, with 17 bases between the two ends. The CDR3 totals 14 residues. CDR3: CASCREGFGTEAFF. CDR3 DNA: TGTGCCAGCTGCAGGGAAGGTTTTGGCACTGAAGCTTTCTTT.

This clonotype was recorded at least ten times. This chain connects TRBV3-1 to TRBJ2-5; tentatively, D is TRBD1 or TRBD2 (6 bases each). Trimming removed 5 bases at V and 5 bases at J, with 18 bases between. This CDR3 has 15 residues. In germline, CDR1 is LGHDT, CDR2 YNNKEL (reference sequence). CDR3 sequence (DNA): TGTGCCAGCAGCGCTTCCCCCAGGGGAGGTGAGACCCAGTACTTC. It codes for CASSASPRGGETQYF.